The entry that follows covers one TCR beta chain sequence. The antigen this receptor binds is unknown. The sample holds no much larger clone one base away, and base qualities are not on file. The data were obtained in a study of blood T cell repertoires in COVID-19 (TCRdb year 2020). At the level of the whole study: Collaborator samples came from the United States, Italy and Spain and covered acute and convalescent phases of COVID-19. The prospective study material was composed of cDNA or gDNA derived from T cells, B-cell-depleted T cells, or PBMCs. Deeply sampled blood TCRbeta repertoires from subjects exposed to, actively infected with, or recovered from COVID-19 were included in the dataset. A freely available public database, intended as a resource for researchers studying the immune response to SARS-CoV-2, is where the repertoires were released. The samples were drawn from the first 160 participants of the ongoing ImmuneRACE study and from 950 to 1,500 subjects provided by 6 global collaborators. Nearly every sample came with metadata listing a de-identified subject ID, COVID-19 status, age in years and sex. Where HLA class I and class II types were available, the types were taken from metadata supplied by the sample provider, not from assay-based typing. The study at large found these results: The quantity of clinical and demographic metadata differed by source and by participant and was supplied without curation.

The immunoSEQ Assay, a bias-controlled multiplex PCR, was used to amplify TCRbeta CDR3 regions from genomic DNA. The paper's processing steps were these. Nucleated cell counts per sample were estimated from amplification of reference gene primers within the assay. To quantify the absolute abundance of each unique TCRbeta CDR3 rearrangement, sequence reads were collapsed and filtered. Productive Simpson clonality was computed per sample as the square root of Simpson's diversity index over productive rearrangements. Sourced from immuneACCESS, this table was stored by TCRdb with only in-frame sequences that have V and J called. A share of the clones is absent; for the studies checked, an unresolved V gene accounts for under half, and the remainder has no known explanation. The V and J calls and clone size are taken from that table; D and trimming were inferred from the DNA. Across this sample there are around 200,000 clones, with 75% to 85% seen only once. Of the sample, over 1% falls within the top ten clones.

One collaborating source in Seattle enrolled patients during active infection and followed them longitudinally through the course of disease. Each collaborating institution followed its own protocols to collect whole blood in K2EDTA tubes. For TCRbeta analysis, collaborators shipped samples as frozen whole blood, isolated PBMCs, or DNA extracted from either of those sample types. Sequencing was carried out using peripheral blood. This clonotype was obtained from a woman aged 30 to 39 with COVID-19, enrolled during active disease.

The DNA is TGTGCCAGCAGCGGAGGGTCCATGGATGGCTACACCTTC. Its protein reads: CASSGGSMDGYTF. The rearrangement joined TRBV5-6 to TRBJ1-2; the D gene is unclear. The junction shows trimming of 4 bases on V and 6 bases on J, plus 13 bases between the germline ends. Per the germline V gene, SGHDT is the CDR1 and YYEEEE is the CDR2. The CDR3, cysteine through phenylalanine, is 13 amino acids long. The read is trimmed to its CDR3 DNA, 39 bases read in frame from base 1.